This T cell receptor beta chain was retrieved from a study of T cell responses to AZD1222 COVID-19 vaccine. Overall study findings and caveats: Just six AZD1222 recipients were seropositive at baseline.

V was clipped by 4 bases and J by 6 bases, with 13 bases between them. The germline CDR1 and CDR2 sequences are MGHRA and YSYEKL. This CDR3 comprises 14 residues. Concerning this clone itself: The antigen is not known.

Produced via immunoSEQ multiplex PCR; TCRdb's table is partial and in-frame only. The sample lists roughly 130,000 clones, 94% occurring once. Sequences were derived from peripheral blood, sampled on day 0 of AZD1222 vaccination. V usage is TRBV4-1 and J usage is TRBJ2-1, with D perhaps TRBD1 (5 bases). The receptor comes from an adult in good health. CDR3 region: CASSPTRQSNEQFF. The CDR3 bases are TGCGCCAGCAGCCCAACGAGACAGAGCAATGAGCAGTTCTTC.